The entry below describes one T cell receptor (beta chain). Trimming removed 5 bases from V and 5 bases from J; junction bases left unmatched: 8. The CDR3 runs 14 residues. Looked up from germline, CDR1 is SQVTM and CDR2 is ANQGSEA. TCRdb redid the calling of the 5' RACE reads with MiXCR, one entry per CDR3 protein. In the table there are 600,000 to 800,000 distinct CDR3 sequences, about 20% of which are singletons. The data were obtained in a study of identical twins. These same data were also listed under a study on T cells expressing NK-cell markers.

The sequence was obtained from a young woman in good health. V and J are TRBV29-1 and TRBJ2-2; 7 nucleotides align to TRBD1. Material for sequencing was PBMCs. In DNA form, the CDR3 reads TGCAGCGTTCAACAGACAGGGTTGACCGGGGAGCTGTTTTTT. This translates into CSVQQTGLTGELFF.